The present entry profiles one T cell receptor (beta chain) with its context. Time point noted: blood 4 weeks post-SBRT, at nephrectomy. Treatment denoted: 15 Gy SBRT to primary tumor, nephrectomy 4 weeks later. V shed 7 bases and J shed 2 bases, with 16 bases lying between them. The CDR3 is made up of 15 amino acids. Germline-derived CDR1 and CDR2 are SEHNR and FQNEAQ (reference sequence). This sample is drawn from a study of radiation and T cells in renal cell carcinoma. Clones were sequenced by immunoSEQ multiplex PCR, and TCRdb holds only the in-frame ones, with some missing. The sample gives about 43,000 clones, 65% to 85% of which show up once; 25% to 30% is in the top ten.

The V call is TRBV7-9, the J call TRBJ2-3; D may be TRBD1 (6 bases). The TCR originated in an older woman with renal cell carcinoma. The sample here was blood, taken from a patient whose treatment included radiotherapy and nephrectomy. The CDR3 DNA reads TGTGCCAGCAAACTTGGGGGCGGCCACACAGATACGCAGTATTTT. It codes for CASKLGGGHTDTQYF.